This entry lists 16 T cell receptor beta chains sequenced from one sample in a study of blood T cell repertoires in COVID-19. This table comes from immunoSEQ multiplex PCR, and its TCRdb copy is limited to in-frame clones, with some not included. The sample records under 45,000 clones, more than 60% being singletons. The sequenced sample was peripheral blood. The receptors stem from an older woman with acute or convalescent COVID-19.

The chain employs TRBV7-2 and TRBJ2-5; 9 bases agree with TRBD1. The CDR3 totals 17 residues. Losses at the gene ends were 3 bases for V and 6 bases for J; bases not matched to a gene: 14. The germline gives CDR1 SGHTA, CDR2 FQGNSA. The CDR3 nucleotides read TGTGCCAGCAGCTTTCAACCGGACAGGGGCGAGTTGAAGACCCAGTACTTC. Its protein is CASSFQPDRGELKTQYF.

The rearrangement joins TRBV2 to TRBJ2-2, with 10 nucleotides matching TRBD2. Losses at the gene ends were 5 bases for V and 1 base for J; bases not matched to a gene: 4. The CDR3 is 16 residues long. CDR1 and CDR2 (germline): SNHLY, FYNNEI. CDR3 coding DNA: TGTGCCAGCAGTCTAAGACTAGCGGGGAACACCGGGGAGCTGTTTTTT. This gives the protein CASSLRLAGNTGELFF.

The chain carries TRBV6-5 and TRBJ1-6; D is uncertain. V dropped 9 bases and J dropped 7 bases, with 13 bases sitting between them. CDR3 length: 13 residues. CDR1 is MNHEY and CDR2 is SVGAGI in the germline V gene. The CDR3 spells CASQGWENSPLHF. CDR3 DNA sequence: TGTGCCAGTCAAGGCTGGGAGAATTCACCCCTCCACTTT.

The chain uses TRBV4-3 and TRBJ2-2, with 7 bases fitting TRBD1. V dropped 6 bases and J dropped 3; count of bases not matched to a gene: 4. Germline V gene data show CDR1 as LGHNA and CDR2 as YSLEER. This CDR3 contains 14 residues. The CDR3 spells CASRDRPYTGELFF. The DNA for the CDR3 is TGCGCCAGCAGGGACAGGCCTTACACCGGGGAGCTGTTTTTT.

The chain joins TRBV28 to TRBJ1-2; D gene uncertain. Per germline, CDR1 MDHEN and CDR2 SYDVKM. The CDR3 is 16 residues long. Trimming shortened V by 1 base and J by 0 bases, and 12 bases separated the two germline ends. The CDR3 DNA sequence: TGTGCCAGCAGTTTATTTCGGCAGACACCTAACTATGGCTACACCTTC. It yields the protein CASSLFRQTPNYGYTF.

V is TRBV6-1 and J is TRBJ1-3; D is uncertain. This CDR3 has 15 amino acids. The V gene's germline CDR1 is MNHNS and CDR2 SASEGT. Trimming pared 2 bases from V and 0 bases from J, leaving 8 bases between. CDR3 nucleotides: TGTGCCAGCAGTGAATCGAGTGTCTCTGGAAACACCATATATTTT. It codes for CASSESSVSGNTIYF.

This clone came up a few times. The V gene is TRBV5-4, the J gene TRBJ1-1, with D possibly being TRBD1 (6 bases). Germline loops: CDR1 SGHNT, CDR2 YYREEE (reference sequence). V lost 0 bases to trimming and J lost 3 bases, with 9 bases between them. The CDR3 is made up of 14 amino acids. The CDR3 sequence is CASSLGAGDTEAFF. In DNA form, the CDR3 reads TGTGCCAGCAGCTTGGGGGCAGGGGACACTGAAGCTTTCTTT.

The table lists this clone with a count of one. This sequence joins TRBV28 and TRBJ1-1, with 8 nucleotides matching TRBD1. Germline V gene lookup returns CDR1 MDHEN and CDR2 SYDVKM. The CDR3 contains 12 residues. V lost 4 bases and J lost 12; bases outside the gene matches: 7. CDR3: CASSSDRDYSFF. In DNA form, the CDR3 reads TGTGCCAGCAGTTCGGACAGGGACTATTCTTTCTTT.

CDR3 loop: CASSSSGVPQETQYF. Here the CDR3 DNA reads TGTGCCAGCAGCTCTAGCGGGGTACCCCAAGAGACCCAGTACTTC. This chain links TRBV7-3 with TRBJ2-5; TRBD2 matches at 9 bases. Germline loops: CDR1 SGHTA, CDR2 FQGTGA. Trimming took 4 bases from V and 1 from J; bases not matched to a gene: 4. This CDR3 is built from 15 residues.

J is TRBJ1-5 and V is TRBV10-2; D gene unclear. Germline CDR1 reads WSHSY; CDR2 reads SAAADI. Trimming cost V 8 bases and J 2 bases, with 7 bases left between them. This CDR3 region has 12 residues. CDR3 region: CASATGNQPQHF. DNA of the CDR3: TGCGCCAGCGCCACAGGCAATCAGCCCCAGCATTTT.

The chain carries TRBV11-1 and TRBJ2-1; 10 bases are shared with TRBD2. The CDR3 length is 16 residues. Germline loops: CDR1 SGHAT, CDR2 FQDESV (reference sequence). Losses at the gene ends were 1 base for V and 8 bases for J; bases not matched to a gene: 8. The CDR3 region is CASSLGPSGSLDEQFF. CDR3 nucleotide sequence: TGTGCCAGCAGCTTAGGTCCTAGCGGGAGCCTCGATGAGCAGTTCTTC.

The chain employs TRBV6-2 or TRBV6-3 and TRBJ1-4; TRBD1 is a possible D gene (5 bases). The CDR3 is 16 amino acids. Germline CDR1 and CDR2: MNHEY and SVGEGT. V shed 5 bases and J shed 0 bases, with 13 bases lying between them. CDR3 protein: CASSHRQLATNEKLFF. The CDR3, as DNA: TGTGCCAGCAGTCACCGACAGCTTGCAACTAATGAAAAACTGTTTTTT.

Written as DNA, the CDR3 is TGTGCCATCAGTGGAGGCAGAGGAAGAGAGACCCAGTACTTC. This encodes CAISGGRGRETQYF. This chain uses TRBV10-3 with TRBJ2-5; D unresolved. Germline assignment: CDR1 ENHRY and CDR2 SYGVKD. V lost 4 bases to trimming and J lost 4 bases, with 13 bases between them. The CDR3 has 14 residues.

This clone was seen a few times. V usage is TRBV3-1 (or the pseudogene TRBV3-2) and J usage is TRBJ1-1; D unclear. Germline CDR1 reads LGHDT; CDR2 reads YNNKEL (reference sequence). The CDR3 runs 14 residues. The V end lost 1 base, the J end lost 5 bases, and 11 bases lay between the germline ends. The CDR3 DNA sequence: TGTGCCAGCAGCCAAGGTACGGGGAGGACTGAAGCTTTCTTT. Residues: CASSQGTGRTEAFF.

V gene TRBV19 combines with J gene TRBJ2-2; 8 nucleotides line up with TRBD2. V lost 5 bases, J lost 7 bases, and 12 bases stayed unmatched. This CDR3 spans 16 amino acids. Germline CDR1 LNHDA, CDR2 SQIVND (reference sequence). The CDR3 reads CASSRELSGAYGELFF. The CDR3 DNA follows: TGTGCCAGTAGTCGGGAACTTAGCGGGGCCTACGGGGAGCTGTTTTTT.

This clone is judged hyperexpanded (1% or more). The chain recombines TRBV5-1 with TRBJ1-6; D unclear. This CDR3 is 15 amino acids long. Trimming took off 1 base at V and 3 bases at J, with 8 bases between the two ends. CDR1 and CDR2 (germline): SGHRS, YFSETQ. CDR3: CASSLNSHYNSPLHF. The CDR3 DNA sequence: TGCGCCAGCAGCTTGAACAGCCACTATAATTCACCCCTCCACTTT.